The sequence of this T cell receptor beta chain was determined in a study of blood T cell repertoires in COVID-19. The CDR3 has 15 residues. The V gene's germline CDR1 is SGHVS and CDR2 FQNEAQ. The junction had 12 bases not matched to a gene; V was cut back by 5 bases and J by 6 bases. TCRdb's table, derived via immunoSEQ multiplex PCR, lists solely in-frame clones and lacks some. The table records around 250,000 clones, roughly 86% of them present only once. This chain connects TRBV7-8 to TRBJ2-5; 7 positions match TRBD1. What was sequenced was peripheral blood. The sequence derives from a human donor in a cohort sampled during active COVID-19. CDR3: CASSLREGALKTQYF. In DNA form, the CDR3 reads TGTGCCAGCAGCCTACGAGAGGGGGCCCTCAAGACCCAGTACTTC.